This T cell receptor beta chain was sequenced in a study of chronic HIV infection and antiretroviral therapy. TCRdb re-called the 5' RACE reads with MiXCR, one entry per CDR3 protein. Seen here are about 48,000 distinct CDR3 sequences, under 20% observed once, and the top ten hold about 2.7%. The CDR3 covers 14 residues. From germline, CDR1 is MGHRA and CDR2 YSYEKL. The V gene lost 0 bases and the J gene lost 2 bases, with 6 bases spanning the gap. This clonotype has only a few counts. This TCR was recovered from an adult who had HIV and had not received antiretroviral therapy, or was an uninfected healthy control (not recorded which). The V call is TRBV4-1, the J call TRBJ2-3, with D uncertain. Sequencing was performed on peripheral blood. The CDR3 loop is CASSQDRDTDTQYF. CDR3 nucleotides: TGCGCCAGCAGCCAAGATAGGGACACAGATACGCAGTATTTT.